This T cell receptor beta chain is from a study of blood T cell repertoires in COVID-19. Study details: COVID-19 samples collected from the United States, Italy and Spain covered acute and convalescent phases. T cells, B-cell-depleted T cells, or PBMCs provided the cDNA or gDNA that served as material.

Original analysis: Reference gene primer amplification gave nucleated cell count estimates. Sequencing was performed with immunoSEQ multiplex PCR; in TCRdb, only in-frame clones are kept and a portion is missing. V, J and clone size are those of that table, while D and trimming were read from the DNA. The sample shows roughly 58,000 clones, more than 80% of them seen only once. The CDR3 spans 14 residues. Per the germline V gene, CDR1 is SGHRS and CDR2 is YFSETQ. Germline trimming cut 6 bases from V and 0 bases from J; bases unmatched to any gene: 5. Those enrolled in Seattle joined during active infection and were followed longitudinally afterward.

Input material: peripheral blood. This TCR was sampled from a man between 60 and 75 years old with COVID-19, enrolled during active disease. This chain links TRBV5-1 with TRBJ1-2; TRBD1 matches at 7 bases. CDR3 residues: CASNQGETNYGYTF. CDR3 DNA: TGCGCCAGCAATCAGGGGGAGACTAACTATGGCTACACCTTC.